This passage covers 28 T cell receptor beta chains from one sample sequenced in a study of T cells in Graves' hyperthyroidism and ophthalmopathy. TCR beta CDR3 region amplification was performed from RNA transcripts. The HTBI primer set drove a first-round RT-PCR of the TCR CDR3. TCRdb redid the calling of the multiplex PCR reads with MiXCR, one entry per CDR3 protein. The sample shows 250,000 or so distinct CDR3 sequences, over 12% of them seen only once. Sequencing was performed on blood. The receptors come from a woman aged 45-59 years with Graves' hyperthyroidism that later progressed to Graves' ophthalmopathy.

This clonotype was found many times. CDR3 sequence reads: CSARNWETYEQYF. The CDR3 bases are TGCAGCGCCCGTAATTGGGAGACCTACGAGCAGTACTTC. The V gene is TRBV29-1, the J gene TRBJ2-7; D is perhaps TRBD2 (5 bases). Trimming removed 7 bases from V and 2 bases from J, with 15 bases in between. The CDR3 is 13 amino acids. Germline assignment: CDR1 SQVTM and CDR2 ANQGSEA.

Ten or more counts support this clonotype. V is TRBV11-2 and J is TRBJ2-5; 8 bases fit TRBD1. J lost 6 bases, V lost 2 bases, and 5 bases had no gene match. The CDR3 loop spans 14 amino acids. CDR1 is SGHAT, CDR2 FQNNGV, per germline. CDR3 DNA: TGTGCCAGCAGCTTAACTCAGGGGGCGAAGACCCAGTACTTC. Its translation: CASSLTQGAKTQYF.

The table lists this clonotype with many counts. This chain joins TRBV7-3 and TRBJ2-7; 7 nucleotides line up with TRBD2. Trimming cost V 6 bases and J 6 bases; bases outside gene matches: 8. The CDR3 is 13 residues long. Germline V gene sequence: CDR1 SGHTA, CDR2 FQGTGA. The chain's CDR3 is CASSKAGASEQYF. CDR3 DNA: TGTGCCAGCAGTAAGGCGGGAGCTTCCGAGCAGTACTTC.

This clonotype was observed a handful of times. V usage is TRBV7-3 and J usage is TRBJ1-2; 7 nucleotides match TRBD1. Germline V gene lookup returns CDR1 SGHTA and CDR2 FQGTGA. This CDR3 region has 15 residues. The V gene end was trimmed by 4 bases and the J gene end by 7 bases; junction bases not matched to a gene: 12. CDR3 loop: CASSSVGRGLSGYTF. CDR3 coding DNA: TGTGCCAGCAGCTCCGTGGGTAGGGGGCTGAGTGGCTACACCTTC.

This clonotype was detected a few times. The gene calls are TRBV15 and TRBJ2-1; TRBD2 matches at 7 bases. This CDR3 has 13 residues. The V gene end was trimmed by 3 bases and the J gene end by 9 bases; junction bases not matched to a gene: 5. Germline assignment: CDR1 LNHNV and CDR2 YYDKDF (reference sequence). The CDR3 sequence: CATSRLAAGEQFF. CDR3 bases: TGTGCCACCAGCAGGCTAGCGGCCGGTGAGCAGTTCTTC.

This clonotype was seen only a few times. The chain is built from TRBV3-1 and TRBJ2-5; D call uncertain. Trimming left V 7 bases short and J 4 bases short, with 7 bases between. The CDR3 covers 11 residues. CDR1 is LGHDT and CDR2 is YNNKEL in the germline V gene (reference sequence). In nucleotides, the CDR3 is TGTGCCAGCACGGGTGGAGAGACCCAGTACTTC. Translating gives CASTGGETQYF.

This clonotype was observed many times. V is TRBV2 and J is TRBJ2-1; D unclear. CDR1 is SNHLY, CDR2 FYNNEI, per germline. V was pared by 1 base and J by 6 bases, with 7 bases between. This CDR3 spans 13 amino acids. The CDR3 DNA follows: TGTGCCAGCAGTGAAGAAACTTTCAATGAGCAGTTCTTC. It specifies CASSEETFNEQFF.

This clonotype was seen many times. The V and J genes are TRBV7-9 and TRBJ2-3; D unresolved. Germline V gene lookup returns CDR1 SEHNR and CDR2 FQNEAQ (reference sequence). CDR3 length equals 16 residues. V lost 1 base, J lost 1 base, and 12 bases lay in between. CDR3 in amino acids: CASSLVESLRTDTQYF. DNA for the CDR3: TGTGCCAGCAGCTTAGTTGAGAGCTTGCGCACAGATACGCAGTATTTT.

This clonotype came up a few times. This may be a read error, as it is one base from a much larger clone. V usage is TRBV11-2 and J usage is TRBJ1-3; the D gene is possibly TRBD1 (6 bases). Germline V gene sequence: CDR1 SGHAT, CDR2 FQNNGV. This CDR3 region has 14 residues. The DNA of the CDR3 is TGTGCCGGCAGCCAGACAGGATCTGGAAACACCATATATTTT. It translates to CAGSQTGSGNTIYF. The full variable domain, with the rest looked up from reference TRBV11-2 and TRBJ1-3, is EAGVAQSPRYKIIEKRQSVAFWCNPISGHATLYWYQQILGQGPKLLIQFQNNGVVDDSQLPKDRFSAERLKGVDSTLKIQPAKLEDSAVYLCAGSQTGSGNTIYFGEGSWLTVV.

A note on this clonotype: A much larger clonotype is one base distant, so this may be a read error. The chain links TRBV5-1 to TRBJ2-3; 9 bases fit TRBD1. CDR1 SGHRS and CDR2 YFSETQ come from the germline V gene. The CDR3 has 16 amino acids. CDR3 in amino acids: CASSLGDRGVADAQYF. The CDR3 coding sequence is TGCGCCAGCAGCCTAGGAGACAGGGGGGTTGCAGATGCGCAGTATTTT.

This clonotype was seen repeatedly, ten times or more. V usage is TRBV30 and J usage is TRBJ1-1; D unresolved. The V gene lost 2 bases and the J gene lost 1 base, with 8 bases spanning the gap. Germline V gene lookup returns CDR1 GTSNPN and CDR2 SVGIG (reference sequence). The CDR3 loop spans 13 amino acids. In DNA, the CDR3 is TGTGCCTGGAGTTATTTGTCGAACACTGAAGCTTTCTTT. Translated, it gives CAWSYLSNTEAFF.

Many counts were recorded for this clonotype. The chain uses TRBV7-3 and TRBJ1-2; D may be TRBD1 (6 bases). The germline V and J ends were trimmed by 5 bases and 4 bases, with 8 bases remaining between them. This CDR3 comprises 12 residues. Germline-derived CDR1 and CDR2 are SGHTA and FQGTGA. The CDR3 region has the DNA TGTGCCAGCAGCACAGGGATCTATGGCTACACCTTC. The encoded protein is CASSTGIYGYTF.

This sequence joins TRBV28 and TRBJ2-7; 8 positions match TRBD1. V was clipped by 5 bases and J by 2 bases; unmatched bases: 8. Per the germline V gene, CDR1 is MDHEN and CDR2 is SYDVKM. The CDR3 is made up of 15 amino acids. CDR3 coding DNA: TGTGCCAGCAGTCAGGGGGGACAGGCAGCCTACGAGCAGTACTTC. This codes for CASSQGGQAAYEQYF. The whole variable domain, remainder taken from reference TRBV28 and TRBJ2-7, is DVKVTQSSRYLVKRTGEKVFLECVQDMDHENMFWYRQDPGLGLRLIYFSYDVKMKEKGDIPEGYSVSREKKERFSLILESASTNQTSMYLCASSQGGQAAYEQYFGPGTRLTVT.

The chain links TRBV7-3 to TRBJ2-7; D gene ambiguous. Germline V gene data show CDR1 as SGHTA and CDR2 as FQGTGA. The CDR3 spans 13 residues. The ends were cut back, 5 bases at V and 7 bases at J, with 15 bases in the middle. The CDR3 protein is CASSTAWGTEQYF. The DNA for the CDR3 is TGTGCCAGCAGCACGGCTTGGGGAACTGAGCAGTACTTC.

This clonotype was observed many times. The chain carries TRBV18 and TRBJ1-2, with 9 bases lining up with TRBD1. The CDR3 length is 17 residues. V was clipped by 4 bases and J by 4 bases; unmatched bases: 13. Germline CDR1 reads KGHSH; CDR2 reads LQKENI. The CDR3 protein is CASSHPNGTGPFYGYTF. CDR3 nucleotides: TGTGCCAGCTCACACCCTAATGGGACAGGGCCATTCTATGGCTACACCTTC.

The rearrangement links TRBV28 to TRBJ2-7; D assignment may be TRBD1 or TRBD2 (5 bases each). Germline-derived CDR1 and CDR2 are MDHEN and SYDVKM. The CDR3 runs to 14 residues. Trimming took off 6 bases at V and 3 bases at J, with 15 bases between the two ends. DNA of the CDR3: TGTGCCAGCAGAGACTCGGGACGAGACTACGAGCAGTACTTC. The encoded protein is CASRDSGRDYEQYF.

This clonotype was counted ten times or more. The chain employs TRBV3-1 and TRBJ2-3, with TRBD2 matching over 13 bases. Per the germline V gene, CDR1 is LGHDT and CDR2 is YNNKEL (reference sequence). The trim removed 4 bases at V and 6 bases at J, leaving 19 bases unmatched. The CDR3 spans 20 residues. This CDR3 reads CASSRFAGLAGKGLTDTQYF. The CDR3 DNA follows: TGTGCCAGCAGCCGCTTCGCGGGACTAGCGGGAAAAGGGCTGACGGATACGCAGTATTTT.

This clonotype has a count of ten or more. The chain links TRBV6-1 to TRBJ2-3; 10 nucleotides line up with TRBD2. The CDR3 sequence is 15 residues long. V lost 6 bases and J lost 3; bases outside the gene matches: 6. Germline-derived CDR1 and CDR2 are MNHNS and SASEGT. CDR3 loop: CASRLSGRATDTQYF. DNA of the CDR3: TGTGCCAGCAGATTAAGCGGGAGGGCTACAGATACGCAGTATTTT.

Only a few counts were recorded for this clonotype. The V and J genes are TRBV6-1 and TRBJ2-1, with TRBD2 matching over 12 bases. The CDR3 is 16 amino acids. Germline loops: CDR1 MNHNS, CDR2 SASEGT. Losses at the gene ends were 6 bases for V and 3 bases for J; bases not matched to a gene: 6. Written as DNA, the CDR3 is TGTGCCAGCAGGGCTAGCGGGAGGGCCTTCTACAATGAGCAGTTCTTC. It translates to CASRASGRAFYNEQFF.

This clonotype was seen at least ten times. The chain uses TRBV2 and TRBJ1-4; the D is unclear. V was shortened by 4 bases and J by 3 bases, with 9 bases between the two germline ends. The CDR3 totals 14 residues. Germline CDR1 SNHLY, CDR2 FYNNEI. CDR3 in amino acids: CASSGPGANEKLFF. Here the CDR3 DNA reads TGTGCCAGCAGTGGCCCCGGGGCTAATGAAAAACTGTTTTTT.

Many counts were recorded for this clonotype. CDR3 nucleotides: TGTGCCAGCAGTTTTCAGCTGAGGCCCCAGCATTTT. Its translation is CASSFQLRPQHF. This chain links TRBV28 with TRBJ1-5; D call uncertain. V gave up 3 bases and J gave up 9 bases, with 9 bases separating them. CDR3 length equals 12 residues. CDR1 and CDR2 (germline): MDHEN, SYDVKM.

V is TRBV9 and J is TRBJ2-1, with TRBD2 identical over 12 bases. The trim removed 3 bases at V and 5 bases at J, leaving 9 bases unmatched. From germline, CDR1 is SGDLS and CDR2 YYNGEE. There are 17 residues in the CDR3. The CDR3, as DNA: TGTGCCAGCAGCGAGACCAGGGGACTAGCGGGCGACAATGAGCAGTTCTTC. Protein sequence: CASSETRGLAGDNEQFF.

There are many counts of this clonotype. The chain is built from TRBV5-1 and TRBJ1-6; D is possibly TRBD1 (5 bases). Germline V lookup: CDR1 SGHRS, CDR2 YFSETQ. The CDR3 consists of 16 residues. Between the trimmed V and J ends, which lost 0 bases and 7 bases, there was a span of 14 bases. Here the CDR3 DNA reads TGCGCCAGCAGCTTGGATCTGGGGCAGAACAATTCACCCCTCCACTTT. Its translation is CASSLDLGQNNSPLHF.

This chain links TRBV7-9 with TRBJ1-4; D gene ambiguous. Germline V gene data show CDR1 as SEHNR and CDR2 as FQNEAQ (reference sequence). This CDR3 is built from 12 residues. V lost 7 bases and J lost 10, with 13 bases in between. CDR3 amino acids: CASTIVDGKLFF. For the CDR3, the DNA is TGTGCCAGCACAATCGTGGATGGAAAACTGTTTTTT.

Ten or more counts support this clonotype. The rearrangement links TRBV12-3 or TRBV12-4 to TRBJ2-5, with TRBD2 matching 7 bases. With 6 bases clipped from V and 5 bases from J, the junction kept 9 bases outside the gene matches. The CDR3 is 14 amino acids. The chain's CDR3 is CASSPGGSRETQYF. Here the CDR3 DNA reads TGTGCCAGCAGCCCCGGCGGGAGCCGGGAGACCCAGTACTTC.

This clonotype was counted ten times or more. The chain couples TRBV24-1 to TRBJ1-2; D ambiguous. Germline CDR1 and CDR2: KGHDR and SFDVKD. The germline V and J ends were trimmed by 3 bases and 4 bases, with 5 bases remaining between them. This CDR3 has 12 amino acids. The CDR3 nucleotides are TGTGCCACCAGTGATCAGCGCTATGGCTACACCTTC. Translating it yields CATSDQRYGYTF.

The sample holds many counts of this clonotype. The genes are TRBV7-9 and TRBJ1-1, with a weak D call TRBD1 (5 bases). Germline CDR1 SEHNR, CDR2 FQNEAQ (reference sequence). The CDR3 is 15 residues long. Trimming left V 5 bases short and J 1 base short, with 14 bases between. Here the CDR3 reads CASSLSGRGNTEAFF. The CDR3 bases are TGTGCCAGCAGCCTCTCGGGGCGGGGGAACACTGAAGCTTTCTTT.

In its sample, this clonotype was seen many times. The chain uses TRBV10-3 and TRBJ2-1; D might be TRBD1 (5 bases). Germline V CDR1 and CDR2: ENHRY, SYGVKD. The CDR3 length is 15 residues. V was cut by 6 bases and J by 3 bases, with 15 bases left in between. CDR3 sequence reads: CAISKPSQGYNEQFF. The CDR3 nucleotides are TGTGCCATCAGCAAACCCAGCCAGGGCTACAATGAGCAGTTCTTC.